The present T cell receptor (beta chain) was sequenced within a study of neurological immune-mediated disorders. Study-level findings and limits: TCR-beta repertoires seemed private in all groups, with no expanded CDR3 amino acid sequences shared.

Indicated time point: longitudinal time-point 2. It was blood bank volunteers in Maryland, USA who made up the healthy controls. The unsorted libraries were prepared from 2 million PBMCs (stored at -80 C). This clonotype was detected many times. Its antigen is not known. TCRdb recomputed calls from the 5' RACE reads with MiXCR, one row per CDR3 protein. The sample shows tens of thousands of distinct CDR3 sequences, about 13% of them seen only once. Unmatched junction bases numbered 4, after V lost 2 bases and J lost 7 bases. There are 14 residues in the CDR3. Per the germline V gene, CDR1 is SGDLS and CDR2 is YYNGEE.

Specimen: PBMCs. The sequence derives from a woman aged 40 to 50 in good health. V gene TRBV9 combines with J gene TRBJ2-1; 9 positions agree with TRBD2. As DNA, the CDR3 is TGTGCCAGCAGCGTTGGCGGGGGGGTGAATGAGCAGTTCTTC. This sequence encodes CASSVGGGVNEQFF.